This T cell receptor (beta chain) emerged from a study of cytomegalovirus exposure and HLA in healthy donors. About the research overall: Earlier, 100 million or so unique TCR beta sequences were recovered from approximately 200 million T cells by an analysis. Study-wide results and caveats: TCR beta sequences numbering 16,951 were associated with HLA alleles at 0.05 false discovery rate in a later analysis. An Asian-associated ancestry cluster reportedly showed fewer N-insertions than the roughly 670-donor mean in a later analysis.

Comment on this clone: Its specificity is not known.

PCR employed 60 Vbeta and 13 Jbeta primers. Only in-frame clones appear in the TCRdb table, and some are missing; sequencing was by immunoSEQ multiplex PCR. Of about 130,000 clones in the sample, approximately 80% are singletons; the top ten hold 1.2%. CDR3 length: 16 residues. Trimming at V came to 2 bases and at J to 11 bases, leaving 13 bases not matched to a gene. Germline V gives CDR1 MGHRA, CDR2 YSYEKL. This clonotype was sampled from a girl aged 2-9 years in good health and CMV-seronegative. Specimen: PBMCs. This chain joins TRBV4-1 and TRBJ2-5, with 11 bases lining up with TRBD1. The CDR3 here is CASSQNPGQGVGEQYF. CDR3 nucleotide sequence: TGCGCCAGCAGCCAAAACCCGGGACAGGGGGTTGGGGAGCAGTACTTC.